This T cell receptor (beta chain) was recovered during a study of CD8+ T cells in alopecia areata. For the study at large: Severity in treated patients was scored by percentage of scalp area affected.

Treatment defined: oral pan-JAK inhibitor, 5-10 mg twice daily. From PBMCs, CD4+ and CD8+ T cells were sorted. This CDR3 is 14 amino acids long. J gave up 2 bases and V 7 bases, and 4 bases lay outside the gene matches. Germline assignment: CDR1 MNHEY and CDR2 SVGAGI. Following extraction, RNA underwent reverse transcription to cDNA, which served as the sequencing template. Some clones are missing from TCRdb's copy, which holds only in-frame ones; the method was immunoSEQ multiplex PCR. The data hold 100,000 or so clones, with about 61% observed a single time. Regarding this clone: No antigen is known for it.

Study-level findings and limits: Scalp sequencing captures resident alphabeta T cells of normal skin too.

The sequence was collected from a human donor with alopecia areata. This chain links TRBV6-5 with TRBJ1-2; 10 bases line up with TRBD1. The sequences come from CD8+ T cells sorted from blood, collected between weeks 55 and 65, from a patient treated with tofacitinib. The CDR3 region has the DNA TGTGCCAGCATCCCGGGACAGGGGAACTATGGCTACACCTTC. It translates to CASIPGQGNYGYTF.